This paragraph covers one T cell receptor (beta chain) sequence. CDR3 size: 13 residues. CDR1 and CDR2 (germline): SEHNR, FQNEAQ (reference sequence). Following a re-call of the 5' RACE reads, TCRdb has one entry per CDR3 protein and lacks DNA. The sample's table shows around 100,000 distinct CDR3 sequences. The record originates from a study of T cells expressing NK-cell markers. The chain joins TRBV7-9 to TRBJ1-2; the D call from TCRdb, TRBD1, cannot be confirmed without DNA. The TCR was taken from a woman between 18 and 70 years old in good health. Sequencing input: blood T cells: a sorted CD56 or NKG2C T cell subset, CD4+ or CD8+ T cells, or bulk PBMC T cells (not recorded which). CDR3 loop: CASSSRGDYGYTF. The whole variable domain, filled in from reference TRBV7-9 and TRBJ1-2, reads DTGVSQNPRHKITKRGQNVTFRCDPISEHNRLYWYRQTLGQGPEFLTYFQNEAQLEKSRLLSDRFSAERPKGSFSTLEIQRTEQGDSAMYLCASSSRGDYGYTFGSGTRLTVV.